The 30 T cell receptor beta chains in this list originate from one sample, sequenced in a study of T cell responses to AZD1222 COVID-19 vaccine. Libraries were prepared by immunoSEQ multiplex PCR; TCRdb keeps only in-frame clonotypes and omits some of them. The data hold around 160,000 clones, with about 93% observed a single time. Sequencing used peripheral blood, obtained on day 0 of MenACWY control vaccination. Every receptor here comes from an adult in good health.

This clone was found once. The chain combines TRBV28 with TRBJ2-7; TRBD2 agrees at 9 bases. Germline loops: CDR1 MDHEN, CDR2 SYDVKM. The CDR3 is made up of 14 amino acids. V shed 3 bases and J 6 bases; nucleotides not matched to a gene: 6. CDR3 sequence (DNA): TGTGCCAGCAGTTTCTATAGCGGGAGCTCCGAGCAGTACTTC. Its protein is CASSFYSGSSEQYF.

The chain recombines TRBV4-1 with TRBJ2-2, with D maybe TRBD2 (5 bases). Trimming cost V 3 bases and J 7 bases, with 12 bases left between them. The CDR3 totals 14 residues. From germline, CDR1 is MGHRA and CDR2 YSYEKL. CDR3 loop: CASSHRTDFGELFF. As DNA, the CDR3 is TGCGCCAGCAGCCACCGGACTGATTTCGGGGAGCTGTTTTTT.

The chain employs TRBV11-1 and TRBJ1-2; D is undetermined. Trimming stripped 1 base from V and 6 bases from J, with 9 bases between. CDR3 size: 13 residues. Germline V lookup: CDR1 SGHAT, CDR2 FQDESV (reference sequence). The CDR3 region is CASSLGAGDGYTF. The CDR3 DNA reads as TGTGCCAGCAGCTTAGGCGCAGGCGATGGCTACACCTTC.

The chain combines TRBV24-1 with TRBJ2-1; 13 nucleotides agree with TRBD2. CDR1 KGHDR and CDR2 SFDVKD come from the germline V gene. The CDR3 loop spans 17 amino acids. Trimming at V came to 4 bases and at J to 7 bases, leaving 9 bases not matched to a gene. This chain's CDR3 is CATSDLIGLAGVNEQFF. The DNA of the CDR3 is TGTGCCACCAGTGACCTGATAGGACTAGCGGGGGTAAATGAGCAGTTCTTC.

The chain carries TRBV6-5 and TRBJ2-1; D call uncertain. CDR3 length equals 12 residues. CDR1 MNHEY and CDR2 SVGAGI come from the germline V gene. V dropped 5 bases and J dropped 6 bases, with 8 bases sitting between them. CDR3 DNA sequence: TGTGCCAGCAGTACTTGGGGCAATGAGCAGTTCTTC. Amino acid sequence: CASSTWGNEQFF.

This clone was picked up one time. The V and J genes are TRBV18 and TRBJ1-1; D gene uncertain. Germline V gene lookup returns CDR1 KGHSH and CDR2 LQKENI. The CDR3 is 13 amino acids. V gave up 2 bases and J gave up 7 bases, with 11 bases separating them. CDR3 nucleotide sequence: TGTGCCAGCTCACCAACTGGGGAGATTGAAGCTTTCTTT. This sequence encodes CASSPTGEIEAFF. Using reference TRBV18 and TRBJ1-1 for the parts outside the CDR3, the full variable domain is NAGVMQNPRHLVRRRGQEARLRCSPMKGHSHVYWYRQLPEEGLKFMVYLQKENIIDESGMPKERFSAEFPKEGPSILRIQQVVRGDSAAYFCASSPTGEIEAFFGQGTRLTVV.

As regards this clone: At the DNA level, this CDR3 is encoded by other sequences in the same sample as well. The chain carries TRBV3-1 (or the pseudogene TRBV3-2) and TRBJ1-2; D gene uncertain. The CDR3 extends over 12 amino acids. Germline-derived CDR1 and CDR2 are LGHDT and YNNKEL (reference sequence). V lost 3 bases and J 4 bases, leaving 6 bases between the germline ends. The CDR3 protein is CASSQVSYGYTF. The DNA for the CDR3 is TGTGCCAGCAGCCAGGTTTCCTATGGCTACACCTTC.

The gene calls are TRBV3-1 (or the pseudogene TRBV3-2) and TRBJ2-7, with 9 bases identical to TRBD2. Trimming took 1 base from V and 6 from J; bases not matched to a gene: 4. CDR1 and CDR2 from the germline V gene are LGHDT and YNNKEL (reference sequence). This CDR3 comprises 14 residues. The DNA for the CDR3 is TGTGCCAGCAGCCAAGGAGGAGCGGGGGGCGAGCAGTACTTC. Its protein product is CASSQGGAGGEQYF.

The V call is TRBV19, the J call TRBJ1-2; no definite D call. CDR1 is LNHDA and CDR2 is SQIVND in the germline V gene (reference sequence). This CDR3 is built from 12 residues. Trimming removed 3 bases from V and 5 bases from J, with 7 bases in between. DNA for the CDR3: TGTGCCAGTAGTATCCGGGAATATGGCTACACCTTC. This encodes CASSIREYGYTF.

V and J are TRBV5-1 and TRBJ2-5; D gene ambiguous. The DNA end favors TRBJ2-7, so the J call may be wrong. Germline V gene data show CDR1 as SGHRS and CDR2 as YFSETQ. This CDR3 comprises 12 residues. The CDR3 spells CASSLSSYEQYF. For the CDR3, the DNA is TGCGCCAGCAGTTTGAGCTCCTACGAGCAGTACTTC.

V usage is TRBV7-2 and J usage is TRBJ1-2, with unresolved D. The V end lost 4 bases, the J end lost 2 bases, and 14 bases lay between the germline ends. The length of the CDR3 is 15 residues. Germline V gene lookup returns CDR1 SGHTA and CDR2 FQGNSA. CDR3 loop: CASSSLTSFNYGYTF. CDR3 in DNA: TGTGCCAGCAGCTCCCTAACATCCTTCAACTATGGCTACACCTTC. Full variable domain (outside the CDR3, taken from reference TRBV7-2 and TRBJ1-2): GAGVSQSPSNKVTEKGKDVELRCDPISGHTALYWYRQSLGQGLEFLIYFQGNSAPDKSGLPSDRFSAERTGGSVSTLTIQRTQQEDSAVYLCASSSLTSFNYGYTFGSGTRLTVV.

V gene TRBV6-1 combines with J gene TRBJ2-7, with 8 nucleotides matching TRBD1. Germline V gene data show CDR1 as MNHNS and CDR2 as SASEGT. The CDR3 runs to 15 residues. The V and J ends lost 0 bases and 2 bases, in that order; junction bases with no gene match: 3. CDR3 in DNA: TGTGCCAGCAGTGAAGCTTTGACAGGGGCCTACGAGCAGTACTTC. Translated, it gives CASSEALTGAYEQYF.

This chain links TRBV18 with TRBJ2-7; TRBD2 matches at 9 bases. CDR1 and CDR2 (germline): KGHSH, LQKENI. Losses at the gene ends were 3 bases for V and 3 bases for J; bases not matched to a gene: 9. The CDR3 spans 16 residues. The CDR3 nucleotides are TGTGCCAGCTCACCTTCGGAATCTAGCGGGATCTACGAGCAGTACTTC. Amino acids: CASSPSESSGIYEQYF.

The rearrangement links TRBV10-1 to TRBJ2-2; no definite D call. The ends were cut back, 0 bases at V and 9 bases at J, with 5 bases in the middle. CDR3 size: 12 residues. Germline V gene lookup returns CDR1 WNHNN and CDR2 SYGVQD (reference sequence). The CDR3 region is CASSESTRELFF. Written as DNA, the CDR3 is TGCGCCAGCAGTGAGTCGACCCGGGAGCTGTTTTTT.

V and J are TRBV18 and TRBJ1-3; TRBD1 might be the D (6 bases). V was pared by 6 bases and J by 0 bases, with 12 bases between. CDR1 is KGHSH, CDR2 LQKENI, per germline. The CDR3 spans 15 residues. This chain's CDR3 is CASSSWGASGNTIYF. In DNA form, the CDR3 reads TGTGCCAGCTCTAGTTGGGGGGCCTCTGGAAACACCATATATTTT. The full variable domain, its missing parts supplied by reference TRBV18 and TRBJ1-3, is NAGVMQNPRHLVRRRGQEARLRCSPMKGHSHVYWYRQLPEEGLKFMVYLQKENIIDESGMPKERFSAEFPKEGPSILRIQQVVRGDSAAYFCASSSWGASGNTIYFGEGSWLTVV.

This chain uses TRBV2 with TRBJ1-2, with 7 bases fitting TRBD1. This CDR3 has 11 amino acids. Germline CDR1 SNHLY, CDR2 FYNNEI. V shed 6 bases, J shed 8 bases, and the junction held 3 bases outside the gene matches. The CDR3 DNA is TGTGCCAGCAGGGGACAGCGAGGCTACACCTTC. Its translation: CASRGQRGYTF.

V and J are TRBV29-1 and TRBJ2-7; possibly TRBD2 for D (5 bases). Germline V gives CDR1 SQVTM, CDR2 ANQGSEA. The CDR3 has 14 residues. V lost 5 bases to trimming and J lost 2 bases, with 16 bases between them. This CDR3 reads CSVLGGQDPYEQYF. As DNA, the CDR3 is TGCAGCGTTTTAGGCGGGCAGGACCCCTACGAGCAGTACTTC.

The rearrangement uses TRBV9 and TRBJ2-3; D gene ambiguous. V lost 0 bases to trimming and J lost 0 bases, with 14 bases between them. This CDR3 is built from 17 residues. The germline V gene encodes CDR1 SGDLS and CDR2 YYNGEE. The CDR3 DNA follows: TGTGCCAGCAGCGTAGATCTTTGGGCTACTAGCACAGATACGCAGTATTTT. Translated: CASSVDLWATSTDTQYF.

The rearrangement uses TRBV6-5 and TRBJ2-7; D is undetermined. Trimming cost V 0 bases and J 3 bases, with 15 bases left between them. This CDR3 region has 16 residues. Germline CDR1 MNHEY, CDR2 SVGAGI. This CDR3 reads CASSYSKAGLHYEQYF. The CDR3 DNA is TGTGCCAGCAGTTACTCGAAGGCCGGGCTCCACTACGAGCAGTACTTC.

The chain uses TRBV24-1 and TRBJ2-7, with 10 bases aligning to TRBD2. Germline V gene lookup returns CDR1 KGHDR and CDR2 SFDVKD. The CDR3 spans 15 residues. V shed 8 bases, J shed 2 bases, and the junction held 8 bases outside the gene matches. This chain's CDR3 is CATILGLAEPYEQYF. The DNA of the CDR3 is TGTGCCACCATTCTAGGACTAGCGGAGCCCTACGAGCAGTACTTC.

This clone was seen a few times. The chain recombines TRBV12-3 or TRBV12-4 with TRBJ1-2; D call uncertain. The CDR3 is 12 amino acids. Trimming stripped 7 bases from V and 8 bases from J, with 14 bases between. CDR3 sequence (DNA): TGTGCCAGCAACGACGGCGCCCTAGGCTACACCTTC. Translated: CASNDGALGYTF.

V gene TRBV11-2 combines with J gene TRBJ2-7; D may be TRBD2 (5 bases). Between the trimmed V and J ends, which lost 0 bases and 2 bases, there was a span of 8 bases. Germline lookup yields CDR1 SGHAT and CDR2 FQNNGV. The CDR3 extends over 14 amino acids. The CDR3: CASSLDPGAYEQYF. In DNA form, the CDR3 reads TGTGCCAGCAGCTTAGATCCCGGGGCCTACGAGCAGTACTTC.

CDR3 coding DNA: TGCGCCAGCAGCCACCCAATGATGAACACTGAAGCTTTCTTT. This codes for CASSHPMMNTEAFF. The chain carries TRBV4-1 and TRBJ1-1; D gene unclear. V was trimmed by 3 bases and J by 0 bases, leaving 8 bases between them. The V gene's germline CDR1 is MGHRA and CDR2 YSYEKL. The CDR3 is 14 residues long.

CDR3 sequence: CASGGTVSNQPQHF. CDR3 DNA: TGTGCCAGTGGCGGAACGGTTAGCAATCAGCCCCAGCATTTT. The chain recombines TRBV6-5 with TRBJ1-5; no definite D call. The V and J ends lost 9 bases and 0 bases respectively, with 12 bases between them. Germline-derived CDR1 and CDR2 are MNHEY and SVGAGI. This CDR3 is built from 14 residues.

V gene TRBV5-1 combines with J gene TRBJ2-1; D may be TRBD1 (6 bases). Trimming took off 5 bases at V and 0 bases at J, with 27 bases between the two ends. The CDR3 extends over 20 amino acids. The germline V gene encodes CDR1 SGHRS and CDR2 YFSETQ. CDR3 coding DNA: TGCGCCAGCAGGAACGAAGGGGGTCTCCTCGGGTATAGCTCCTACAATGAGCAGTTCTTC. Protein: CASRNEGGLLGYSSYNEQFF.

The chain joins TRBV6-5 to TRBJ1-1; TRBD1 might be the D (6 bases). Deletions cut 8 bases from V and 0 bases from J, with 13 bases between. The CDR3 extends over 14 amino acids. CDR1 and CDR2 from the germline V gene are MNHEY and SVGAGI. The CDR3 loop is CASGGGLMNTEAFF. CDR3 sequence (DNA): TGTGCCAGCGGAGGGGGACTGATGAACACTGAAGCTTTCTTT.

This clone was found once. V usage is TRBV27 and J usage is TRBJ1-3; no firm D call. Germline V gives CDR1 MNHEY, CDR2 SMNVEV (reference sequence). The CDR3 extends over 12 amino acids. V was trimmed by 5 bases and J by 3 bases, leaving 5 bases between them. The CDR3 here is CASSDGGNTIYF. The DNA of the CDR3 is TGTGCCAGCAGTGACGGTGGAAACACCATATATTTT.

J is TRBJ1-4 and V is TRBV30; D ambiguous. CDR3 size: 14 residues. V dropped 2 bases and J dropped 8 bases, with 15 bases sitting between them. Germline V gene data show CDR1 as GTSNPN and CDR2 as SVGIG (reference sequence). CDR3 sequence: CAWSPGNLGEKLFF. DNA of the CDR3: TGTGCCTGGAGTCCCGGGAACTTGGGGGAAAAACTGTTTTTT.

The DNA for the CDR3 is TGCGCCAGCAGCTTGGCCTGGGGTCCTGGAAACACCATATATTTT. This gives the protein CASSLAWGPGNTIYF. The rearrangement joins TRBV5-1 to TRBJ1-3, with D unclear. This CDR3 spans 15 amino acids. The V gene lost 0 bases and the J gene lost 2 bases, with 9 bases spanning the gap. The V gene's germline CDR1 is SGHRS and CDR2 YFSETQ.

The CDR3 sequence is CASSEMGGDYGYTF. CDR3 in DNA: TGTGCCAGCAGTGAAATGGGGGGGGACTATGGCTACACCTTC. The J gene is TRBJ1-2, the V gene TRBV6-1, with a weak D call TRBD1 (5 bases). CDR3 size: 14 residues. Per the germline V gene, CDR1 is MNHNS and CDR2 is SASEGT. Trimming left V 2 bases short and J 3 bases short, with 10 bases between.